One sample yielded the 13 T cell receptor beta chains listed below, sequenced in a study of CD8 T cells in Susac syndrome. It was with random hexamers that 0.5 to 1 ug RNA was reverse transcribed. TCRdb re-called the immunoSEQ multiplex PCR reads with MiXCR, one entry per CDR3 protein. This table holds 200,000 to 250,000 distinct CDR3 sequences, 80% to 95% found once. Sequenced input: CD4+ T cells from PBMCs. The receptor source for this set is a human donor with multiple sclerosis.

This chain links TRBV7-2 with TRBJ1-1, with TRBD1 as a possible D gene (5 bases). The CDR3 is 14 residues long. Per germline, CDR1 SGHTA and CDR2 FQGNSA. V was pared by 5 bases and J by 6 bases, with 16 bases between. Written as DNA, the CDR3 is TGTGCCAGCAGCCCTAACCTGGGACTTTCTGAAGCTTTCTTT. Residues: CASSPNLGLSEAFF.

The chain combines TRBV28 with TRBJ1-4; TRBD1 is a possible D gene (6 bases). This CDR3 region has 15 residues. Germline loops: CDR1 MDHEN, CDR2 SYDVKM. V was pared by 7 bases and J by 4 bases, with 16 bases between. Here the CDR3 reads CASTPWEGDNEKLFF. The CDR3 DNA is TGTGCCAGCACCCCCTGGGAGGGGGATAATGAAAAACTGTTTTTT. Together with reference TRBV28 and TRBJ1-4, the CDR3 gives the full variable domain: DVKVTQSSRYLVKRTGEKVFLECVQDMDHENMFWYRQDPGLGLRLIYFSYDVKMKEKGDIPEGYSVSREKKERFSLILESASTNQTSMYLCASTPWEGDNEKLFFGSGTQLSVL.

J is TRBJ2-3 and V is TRBV7-9; D is unclear. The CDR3 extends over 14 amino acids. V lost 0 bases and J lost 5, with 9 bases in between. CDR1 is SEHNR and CDR2 is FQNEAQ in the germline V gene (reference sequence). In DNA, the CDR3 is TGTGCCAGCAGCTTAGCGGTCGTCGGAGATACGCAGTATTTT. This encodes CASSLAVVGDTQYF. Together with reference TRBV7-9 and TRBJ2-3, the CDR3 gives the full variable domain: DTGVSQNPRHKITKRGQNVTFRCDPISEHNRLYWYRQTLGQGPEFLTYFQNEAQLEKSRLLSDRFSAERPKGSFSTLEIQRTEQGDSAMYLCASSLAVVGDTQYFGPGTRLTVL.

This sequence joins TRBV28 and TRBJ1-4; D is unclear. The V gene lost 4 bases and the J gene lost 6 bases, with 18 bases spanning the gap. The germline CDR1 and CDR2 sequences are MDHEN and SYDVKM. CDR3 size: 16 residues. The DNA for the CDR3 is TGTGCCAGCAGTTCCACGAATCTAAAACGGGATGAAAAACTGTTTTTT. Protein sequence: CASSSTNLKRDEKLFF.

Written as DNA, the CDR3 is TGCAGCGTTGAACTTGGACCTGGCACTGAAGCTTTCTTT. It is translated as CSVELGPGTEAFF. This chain connects TRBV29-1 to TRBJ1-1; D is uncertain. Trimming removed 2 bases from V and 4 bases from J, with 11 bases in between. The CDR3 contains 13 residues. CDR1 is SQVTM and CDR2 is ANQGSEA in the germline V gene.

This clonotype was seen only a few times. CDR3 loop: CAVRSSGANVLTF. CDR3 in DNA: TGTGCCGTCCGGAGCTCTGGGGCCAACGTCCTGACTTTC. This rearrangement joins TRBV6-1 to TRBJ2-6, with no clear D. Germline V CDR1 and CDR2: MNHNS, SASEGT. This CDR3 is built from 13 residues. Trimming took off 11 bases at V and 0 bases at J, with 8 bases between the two ends.

V gene TRBV18 combines with J gene TRBJ2-2, with D perhaps matching TRBD1 (7 bases). Germline V gene data show CDR1 as KGHSH and CDR2 as LQKENI. With 3 bases removed from V and 1 base from J, the gap between germline ends came to 15 bases. CDR3 length equals 17 residues. CDR3 nucleotides: TGTGCCAGCTCACCCGCCAGGGGGGCGTGGAACACCGGGGAGCTGTTTTTT. Translation: CASSPARGAWNTGELFF.

This sequence joins TRBV19 and TRBJ2-1, with 8 bases fitting TRBD1. J gave up 3 bases and V 3 bases, and 7 bases lay outside the gene matches. Per the germline V gene, CDR1 is LNHDA and CDR2 is SQIVND (reference sequence). The CDR3 runs to 16 residues. CDR3 amino acids: CASSILDGQGYNEQFF. CDR3 bases: TGTGCCAGTAGTATTCTGGACGGACAGGGCTACAATGAGCAGTTCTTC.

CDR3 sequence reads: CAWRSGTWTSNEKLFF. DNA of the CDR3: TGTGCCTGGAGGTCAGGAACCTGGACGTCTAATGAAAAACTGTTTTTT. The chain uses TRBV30 and TRBJ1-4; D gene uncertain. The CDR3 contains 16 residues. Germline V gene data show CDR1 as GTSNPN and CDR2 as SVGIG (reference sequence). Trimming removed 3 bases at V and 3 bases at J, with 17 bases between.

V gene TRBV5-1 combines with J gene TRBJ2-1; 9 bases fit TRBD2. Germline values: CDR1 SGHRS, CDR2 YFSETQ. Trimming cost V 6 bases and J 2 bases; bases outside gene matches: 6. The CDR3 contains 15 residues. CDR3 in amino acids: CASKASGDTYNEQFF. For the CDR3, the DNA is TGCGCCAGCAAGGCTAGCGGGGACACCTACAATGAGCAGTTCTTC.

The chain recombines TRBV20-1 with TRBJ2-1, with 8 bases that match TRBD1. This CDR3 comprises 14 residues. Germline CDR1 DFQATT, CDR2 SNEGSKA (reference sequence). V lost 6 bases and J lost 4; bases outside the gene matches: 8. CDR3 in DNA: TGCAGTGCCAACGACAGGGGCCGGTACAATGAGCAGTTCTTC. Protein sequence: CSANDRGRYNEQFF.

The V gene is TRBV20-1, the J gene TRBJ2-7, with TRBD2 matching over 13 bases. Germline V gene sequence: CDR1 DFQATT, CDR2 SNEGSKA (reference sequence). The CDR3 is made up of 17 amino acids. Trimming took 0 bases from V and 4 from J; bases not matched to a gene: 9. In DNA, the CDR3 is TGCAGTGCTAGAGACGGGACTAGCGGGGCTGGCGGTTACGAGCAGTACTTC. Amino acids: CSARDGTSGAGGYEQYF.

V is TRBV20-1 and J is TRBJ2-5; 10 bases are a match to TRBD2. With 4 bases clipped from V and 3 bases from J, the junction kept 11 bases outside the gene matches. Germline V gene data show CDR1 as DFQATT and CDR2 as SNEGSKA (reference sequence). CDR3 size: 16 residues. Here the CDR3 reads CSATIGRTSGEETQYF. CDR3 nucleotide sequence: TGCAGTGCTACCATAGGTAGGACTAGCGGTGAAGAGACCCAGTACTTC.